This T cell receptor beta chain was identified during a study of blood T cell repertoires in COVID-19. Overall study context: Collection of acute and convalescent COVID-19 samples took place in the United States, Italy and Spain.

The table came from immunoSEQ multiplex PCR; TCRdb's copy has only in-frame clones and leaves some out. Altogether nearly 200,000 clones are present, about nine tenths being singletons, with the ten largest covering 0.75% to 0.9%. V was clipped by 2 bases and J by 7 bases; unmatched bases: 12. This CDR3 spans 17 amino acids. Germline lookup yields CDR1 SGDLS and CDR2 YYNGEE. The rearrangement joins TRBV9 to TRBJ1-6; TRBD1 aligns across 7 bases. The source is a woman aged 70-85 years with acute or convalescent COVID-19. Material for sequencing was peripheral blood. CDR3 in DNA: TGTGCCAGCAGCGTCCATAGTGGGGACAGAACAAATTCACCCCTCCACTTT. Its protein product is CASSVHSGDRTNSPLHF.